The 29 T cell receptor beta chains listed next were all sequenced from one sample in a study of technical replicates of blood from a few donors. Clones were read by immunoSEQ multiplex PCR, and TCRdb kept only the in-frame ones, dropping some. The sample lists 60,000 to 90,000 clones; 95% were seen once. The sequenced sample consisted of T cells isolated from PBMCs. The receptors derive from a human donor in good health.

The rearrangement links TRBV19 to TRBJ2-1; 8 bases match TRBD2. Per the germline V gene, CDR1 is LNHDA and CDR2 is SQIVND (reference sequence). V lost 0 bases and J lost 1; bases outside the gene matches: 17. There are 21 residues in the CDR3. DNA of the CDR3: TGTGCCAGTAGTATAGATCTCTATTCGGGGCGGGAGGAAGGATCCTACAATGAGCAGTTCTTC. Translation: CASSIDLYSGREEGSYNEQFF.

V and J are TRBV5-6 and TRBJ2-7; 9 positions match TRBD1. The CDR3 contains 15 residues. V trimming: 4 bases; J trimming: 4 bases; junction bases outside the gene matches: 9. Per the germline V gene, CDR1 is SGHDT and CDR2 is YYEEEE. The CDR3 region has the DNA TGTGCCAGCAGCGCCAGGGGACAGGGAGAATACGAGCAGTACTTC. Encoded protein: CASSARGQGEYEQYF.

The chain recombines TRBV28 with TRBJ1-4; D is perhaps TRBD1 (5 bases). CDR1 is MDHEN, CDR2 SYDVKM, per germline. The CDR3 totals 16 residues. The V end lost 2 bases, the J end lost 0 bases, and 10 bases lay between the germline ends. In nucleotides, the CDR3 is TGTGCCAGCAGTTTAACAGGACTAACAACTAATGAAAAACTGTTTTTT. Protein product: CASSLTGLTTNEKLFF.

CDR3: CASSLQDSSYNEQFF. CDR3 in DNA: TGTGCCAGTAGCCTTCAGGATAGCTCCTACAATGAGCAGTTCTTC. The chain employs TRBV19 and TRBJ2-1; D unclear. Germline CDR1 LNHDA, CDR2 SQIVND (reference sequence). This CDR3 is built from 15 residues. Deletions cut 6 bases from V and 0 bases from J, with 12 bases between.

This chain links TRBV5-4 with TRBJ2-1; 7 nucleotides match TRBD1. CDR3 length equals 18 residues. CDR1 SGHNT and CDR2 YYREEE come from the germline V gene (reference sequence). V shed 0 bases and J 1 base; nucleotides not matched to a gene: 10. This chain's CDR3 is CASSLGGAGTASYNEQFF. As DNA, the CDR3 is TGTGCCAGCAGCTTGGGAGGGGCCGGGACAGCGTCCTACAATGAGCAGTTCTTC.

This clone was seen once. CDR3 DNA sequence: TGTGCCAGTAGTACTGACCAGGGGCAGGGGCGGCGAGCTTTCTTT. It yields the protein CASSTDQGQGRRAFF. The rearrangement joins TRBV19 to TRBJ1-1, with D possibly matching TRBD1 (6 bases). The CDR3 runs 15 residues. Germline V gene sequence: CDR1 LNHDA, CDR2 SQIVND (reference sequence). The germline V and J ends were trimmed by 4 bases and 10 bases, with 22 bases remaining between them.

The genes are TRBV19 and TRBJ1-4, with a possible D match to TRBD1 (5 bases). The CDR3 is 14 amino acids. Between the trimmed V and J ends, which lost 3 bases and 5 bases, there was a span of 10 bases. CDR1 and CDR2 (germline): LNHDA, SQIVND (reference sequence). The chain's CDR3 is CASSMGPVNEKLFF. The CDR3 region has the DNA TGTGCCAGTAGTATGGGGCCGGTAAATGAAAAACTGTTTTTT.

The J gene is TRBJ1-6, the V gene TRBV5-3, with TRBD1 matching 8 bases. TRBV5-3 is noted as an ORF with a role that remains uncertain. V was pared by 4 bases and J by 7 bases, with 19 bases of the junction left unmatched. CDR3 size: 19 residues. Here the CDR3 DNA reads TGTGCCAGAAGCCCTAATGGGGCCACAAGGACAGGGTGGAATTCACCCCTCCACTTT. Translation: CARSPNGATRTGWNSPLHF.

CDR3 in amino acids: CASSSSGGKLFF. The CDR3 DNA reads TGTGCCAGCAGCTCGTCGGGTGGGAAACTGTTTTTT. The chain combines TRBV5-6 with TRBJ1-4; the D is unclear. Germline lookup yields CDR1 SGHDT and CDR2 YYEEEE. Deletions cut 3 bases from V and 11 bases from J, with 11 bases between. The CDR3 sequence is 12 residues long. Full variable domain (outside the CDR3, taken from reference TRBV5-6 and TRBJ1-4): DAGVTQSPTHLIKTRGQQVTLRCSPKSGHDTVSWYQQALGQGPQFIFQYYEEEERQRGNFPDRFSGHQFPNYSSELNVNALLLGDSALYLCASSSSGGKLFFGSGTQLSVL.

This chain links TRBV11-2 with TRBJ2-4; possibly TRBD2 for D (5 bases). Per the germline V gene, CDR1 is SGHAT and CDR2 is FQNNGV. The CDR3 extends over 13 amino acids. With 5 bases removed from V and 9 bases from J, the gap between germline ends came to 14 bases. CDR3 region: CASSPGIRGIQYF. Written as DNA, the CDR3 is TGTGCCAGCAGCCCGGGGATTCGGGGCATTCAGTACTTC.

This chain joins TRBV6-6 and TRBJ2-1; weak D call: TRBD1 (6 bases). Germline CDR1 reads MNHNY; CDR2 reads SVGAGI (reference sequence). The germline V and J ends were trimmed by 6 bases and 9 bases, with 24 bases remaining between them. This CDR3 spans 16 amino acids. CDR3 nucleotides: TGTGCCAGCAGCCTCACAGGACGGCAGGGGATCGGTGAGCAGTTCTTC. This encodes CASSLTGRQGIGEQFF.

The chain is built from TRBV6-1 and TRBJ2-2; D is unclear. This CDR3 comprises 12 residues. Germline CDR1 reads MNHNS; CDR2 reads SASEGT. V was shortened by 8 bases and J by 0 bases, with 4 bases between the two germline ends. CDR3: CASLPNTGELFF. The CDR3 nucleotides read TGTGCCAGCCTCCCGAACACCGGGGAGCTGTTTTTT.

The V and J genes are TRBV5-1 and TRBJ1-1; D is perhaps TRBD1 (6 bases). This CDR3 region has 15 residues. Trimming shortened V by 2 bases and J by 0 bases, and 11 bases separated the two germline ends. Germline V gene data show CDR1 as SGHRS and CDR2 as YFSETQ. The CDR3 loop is CASSLLGQMNTEAFF. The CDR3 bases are TGCGCCAGCAGCTTATTAGGACAGATGAACACTGAAGCTTTCTTT.

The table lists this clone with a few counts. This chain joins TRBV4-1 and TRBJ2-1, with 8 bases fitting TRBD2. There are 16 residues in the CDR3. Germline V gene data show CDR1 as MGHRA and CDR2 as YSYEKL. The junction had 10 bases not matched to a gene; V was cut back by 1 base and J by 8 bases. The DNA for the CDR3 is TGCGCCAGCAGCCAAGCCGGAGGGACTAGTCACCATGAGCAGTTCTTC. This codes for CASSQAGGTSHHEQFF.

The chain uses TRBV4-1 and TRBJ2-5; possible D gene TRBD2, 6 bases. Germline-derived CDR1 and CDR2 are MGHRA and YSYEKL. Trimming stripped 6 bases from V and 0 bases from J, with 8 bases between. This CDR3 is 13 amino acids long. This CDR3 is CASRREDQETQYF. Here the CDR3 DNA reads TGCGCCAGCAGAAGGGAGGACCAAGAGACCCAGTACTTC.

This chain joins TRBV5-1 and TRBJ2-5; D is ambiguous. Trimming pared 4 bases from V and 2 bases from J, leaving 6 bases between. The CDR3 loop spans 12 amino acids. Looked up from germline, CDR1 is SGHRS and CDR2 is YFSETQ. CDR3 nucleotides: TGCGCCAGCAGCGCCAGACAAGAGACCCAGTACTTC. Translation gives CASSARQETQYF. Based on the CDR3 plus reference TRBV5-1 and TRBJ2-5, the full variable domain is KAGVTQTPRYLIKTRGQQVTLSCSPISGHRSVSWYQQTPGQGLQFLFEYFSETQRNKGNFPGRFSGRQFSNSRSEMNVSTLELGDSALYLCASSARQETQYFGPGTRLLVL.

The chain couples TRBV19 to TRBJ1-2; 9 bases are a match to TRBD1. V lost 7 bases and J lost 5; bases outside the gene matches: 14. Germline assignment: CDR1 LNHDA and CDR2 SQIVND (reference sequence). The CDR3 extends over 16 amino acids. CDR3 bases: TGTGCCAGTAAATCGGGAGGACAGGGGTCAGGATATGGCTACACCTTC. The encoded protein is CASKSGGQGSGYGYTF.

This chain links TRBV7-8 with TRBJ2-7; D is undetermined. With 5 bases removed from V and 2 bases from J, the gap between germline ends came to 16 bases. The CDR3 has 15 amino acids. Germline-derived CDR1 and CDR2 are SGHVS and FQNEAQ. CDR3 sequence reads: CASSPYRQVTYEQYF. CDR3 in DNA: TGTGCCAGCAGCCCTTACCGTCAGGTAACCTACGAGCAGTACTTC.

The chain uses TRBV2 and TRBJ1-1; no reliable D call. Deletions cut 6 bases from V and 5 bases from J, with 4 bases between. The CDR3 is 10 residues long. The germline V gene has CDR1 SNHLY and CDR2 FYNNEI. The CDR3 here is CASRRTEAFF. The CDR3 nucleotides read TGTGCCAGCAGGAGGACTGAAGCTTTCTTT.

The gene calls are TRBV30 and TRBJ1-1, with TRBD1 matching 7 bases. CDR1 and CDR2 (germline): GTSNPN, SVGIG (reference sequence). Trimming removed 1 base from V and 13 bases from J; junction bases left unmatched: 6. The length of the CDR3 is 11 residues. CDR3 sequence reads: CAWSAGQEVFF. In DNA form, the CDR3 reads TGTGCCTGGAGTGCCGGACAGGAGGTTTTCTTT.

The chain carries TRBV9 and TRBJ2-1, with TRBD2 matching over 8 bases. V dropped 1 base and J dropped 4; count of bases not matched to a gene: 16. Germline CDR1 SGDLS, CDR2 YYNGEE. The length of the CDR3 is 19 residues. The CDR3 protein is CASSVFPPRAGETYNEQFF. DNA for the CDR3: TGTGCCAGCAGCGTATTCCCACCGAGAGCGGGAGAAACGTACAATGAGCAGTTCTTC.

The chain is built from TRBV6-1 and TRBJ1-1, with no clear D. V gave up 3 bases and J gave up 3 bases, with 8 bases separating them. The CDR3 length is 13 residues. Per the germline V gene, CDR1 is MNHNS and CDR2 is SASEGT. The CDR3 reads CASSDRGDTEAFF. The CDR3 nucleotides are TGTGCCAGCAGTGATCGGGGTGACACTGAAGCTTTCTTT.

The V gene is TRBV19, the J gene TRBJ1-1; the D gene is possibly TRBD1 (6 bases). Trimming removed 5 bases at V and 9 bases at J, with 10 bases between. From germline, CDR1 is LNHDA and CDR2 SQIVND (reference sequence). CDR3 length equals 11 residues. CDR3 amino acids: CASSGGAKAFF. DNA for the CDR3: TGTGCCAGTAGTGGGGGGGCCAAAGCTTTCTTT.

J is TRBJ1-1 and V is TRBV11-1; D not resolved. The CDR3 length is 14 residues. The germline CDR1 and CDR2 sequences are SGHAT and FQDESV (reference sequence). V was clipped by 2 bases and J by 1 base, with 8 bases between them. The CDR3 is CASSLHSPNTEAFF. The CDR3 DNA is TGTGCCAGCAGCTTACACAGCCCGAACACTGAAGCTTTCTTT.

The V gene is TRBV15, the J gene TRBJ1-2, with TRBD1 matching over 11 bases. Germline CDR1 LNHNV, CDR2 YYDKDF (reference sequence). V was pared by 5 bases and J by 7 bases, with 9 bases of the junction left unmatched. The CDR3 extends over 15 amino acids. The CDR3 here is CATSSPGQGVGGYTF. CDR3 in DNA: TGTGCCACCAGCTCTCCGGGACAGGGGGTGGGTGGCTACACCTTC.

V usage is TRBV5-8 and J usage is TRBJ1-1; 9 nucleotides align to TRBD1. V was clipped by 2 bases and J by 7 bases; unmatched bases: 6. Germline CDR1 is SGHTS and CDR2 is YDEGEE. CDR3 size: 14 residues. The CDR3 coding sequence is TGTGCCAGCAGCTTAGCCGGGACAGGGAGTGAAGCTTTCTTT. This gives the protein CASSLAGTGSEAFF.

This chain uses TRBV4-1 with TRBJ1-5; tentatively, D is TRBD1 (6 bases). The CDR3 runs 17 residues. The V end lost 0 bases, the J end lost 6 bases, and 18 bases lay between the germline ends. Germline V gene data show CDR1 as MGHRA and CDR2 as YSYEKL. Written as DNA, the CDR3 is TGCGCCAGCAGCCAAGAGGGGGACATCAGGACCTCTCAGCCCCAGCATTTT. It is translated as CASSQEGDIRTSQPQHF.

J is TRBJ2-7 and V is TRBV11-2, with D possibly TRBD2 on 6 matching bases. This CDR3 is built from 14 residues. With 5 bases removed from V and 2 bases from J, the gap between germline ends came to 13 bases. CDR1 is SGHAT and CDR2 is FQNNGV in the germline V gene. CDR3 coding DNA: TGTGCCAGCAGCCCCCGACTAGTACCCTACGAGCAGTACTTC. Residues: CASSPRLVPYEQYF.

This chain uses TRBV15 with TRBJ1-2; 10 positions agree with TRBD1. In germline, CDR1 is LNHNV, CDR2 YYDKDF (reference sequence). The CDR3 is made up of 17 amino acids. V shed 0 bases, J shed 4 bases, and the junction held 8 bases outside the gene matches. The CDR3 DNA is TGTGCCACCAGCAGAGATCCAAGACAGGGGGCCGGCTATGGCTACACCTTC. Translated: CATSRDPRQGAGYGYTF.